This TCR beta chain was identified during a study of Ad26.COV2.S vaccination and SARS-CoV-2 variants. Study results and caveats: People who got the vaccine had more spike-specific TCR breadth than people who got placebo.

Repertoires were generated with immunoSEQ multiplex PCR, while TCRdb's copy carries only in-frame clones and drops some. The table lists about 460,000 clones, about 88% of them singletons. As to treatment: around 19 received Ad26.COV2.S at low or high dose, single or two shots; a few received placebo; per-sample allocation not given. Collection of samples fell on day 63 after the first vaccine or placebo injection. The individual, an adult aged 18-55 years, was a donor in Boston. What was given as vaccine was an Ad26 vector encoding Wuhan-strain SARS-CoV-2 spike. On this clone itself: Antigen specificity is unknown.

The ends lost 6 bases at V and 5 bases at J; junction bases unmatched: 8. Germline CDR1 and CDR2: LGHDT and YNNKEL (reference sequence). This CDR3 spans 14 amino acids. The starting material was peripheral blood, obtained in a trial of Ad26.COV2.S vaccine versus placebo. This chain links TRBV3-1 (or the pseudogene TRBV3-2) with TRBJ2-7; 9 nucleotides align to TRBD1. This TCR was recovered from a person between 18 and 59 years old who received the Ad26.COV2.S COVID-19 vaccine or a placebo. The CDR3 here is CASSPGTGSNEQYF. The DNA for the CDR3 is TGTGCCAGCAGTCCCGGGACAGGGTCAAACGAGCAGTACTTC.